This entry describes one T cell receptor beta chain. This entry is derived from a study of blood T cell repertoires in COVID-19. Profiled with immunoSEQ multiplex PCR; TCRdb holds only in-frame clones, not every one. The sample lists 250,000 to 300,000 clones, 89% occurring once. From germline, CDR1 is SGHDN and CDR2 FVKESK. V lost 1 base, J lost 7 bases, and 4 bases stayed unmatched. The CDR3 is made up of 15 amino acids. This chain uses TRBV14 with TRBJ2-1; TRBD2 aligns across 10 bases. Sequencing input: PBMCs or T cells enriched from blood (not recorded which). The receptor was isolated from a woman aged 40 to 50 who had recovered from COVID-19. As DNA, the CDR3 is TGTGCCAGCAGCCAAGCTAGCGGGAGAGTGAATGAGCAGTTCTTC. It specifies CASSQASGRVNEQFF. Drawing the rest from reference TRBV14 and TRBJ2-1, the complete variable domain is EAGVTQFPSHSVIEKGQTVTLRCDPISGHDNLYWYRRVMGKEIKFLLHFVKESKQDESGMPNNRFLAERTGGTYSTLKVQPAELEDSGVYFCASSQASGRVNEQFFGPGTRLTVL.